These 28 T cell receptor beta chains came from one sample sequenced in a study of blood T cell repertoires in COVID-19. Clones were read by immunoSEQ multiplex PCR, and TCRdb kept only the in-frame ones, dropping some. The repertoire holds 95,000 or so clones, with 84% as singletons. The specimen was peripheral blood. The receptors were sampled from a human donor in a cohort sampled during active COVID-19.

This chain links TRBV20-1 with TRBJ1-2, with D uncertain. Germline V CDR1 and CDR2: DFQATT, SNEGSKA (reference sequence). This CDR3 has 9 amino acids. V gave up 5 bases and J gave up 7 bases, with 5 bases separating them. CDR3 protein: CSAQAGYTF. DNA for the CDR3: TGCAGTGCTCAGGCTGGCTACACCTTC.

V usage is TRBV5-1 and J usage is TRBJ1-4, with D tentatively TRBD1 (5 bases). Between the trimmed V and J ends, which lost 3 bases and 4 bases, there was a span of 10 bases. Germline lookup yields CDR1 SGHRS and CDR2 YFSETQ. The CDR3 is 14 amino acids. The CDR3 loop is CASSYGGVNEKLFF. The CDR3 DNA is TGCGCCAGCAGCTACGGGGGGGTTAATGAAAAACTGTTTTTT.

The V call is TRBV11-1, the J call TRBJ1-2, with 7 bases fitting TRBD1. V gave up 2 bases and J gave up 6 bases; unmatched junction bases: 6. The CDR3 totals 14 residues. Germline V gives CDR1 SGHAT, CDR2 FQDESV (reference sequence). DNA for the CDR3: TGTGCCAGCAGCTTAAAAGACAGGGAGAATGGCTACACCTTC. Translated, it gives CASSLKDRENGYTF.

The chain is built from TRBV9 and TRBJ2-5; D is possibly TRBD2 (6 bases). Trimming shortened V by 2 bases and J by 2 bases, and 16 bases separated the two germline ends. In germline, CDR1 is SGDLS, CDR2 YYNGEE. The CDR3 covers 16 residues. In nucleotides, the CDR3 is TGTGCCAGCAGCGTGGGGGGACCACGGGGACAAGAGACCCAGTACTTC. Amino acid sequence: CASSVGGPRGQETQYF.

This chain connects TRBV7-9 to TRBJ2-7, with no clear D. CDR1 is SEHNR and CDR2 is FQNEAQ in the germline V gene (reference sequence). This CDR3 is 12 amino acids long. V lost 5 bases and J 5 bases, leaving 10 bases between the germline ends. CDR3 sequence reads: CASSPLGNEQYF. The CDR3 coding sequence is TGTGCCAGCAGCCCCCTGGGCAACGAGCAGTACTTC.

This sequence joins TRBV27 and TRBJ2-3; the match to TRBD2 covers 7 bases. The length of the CDR3 is 14 residues. V shed 3 bases and J 1 base; nucleotides not matched to a gene: 1. Germline CDR1 MNHEY, CDR2 SMNVEV (reference sequence). The CDR3 spells CASSLAGGTDTQYF. The CDR3 nucleotides are TGTGCCAGCAGTTTGGCGGGAGGCACAGATACGCAGTATTTT.

This sequence joins TRBV19 and TRBJ1-1; 7 positions match TRBD1. The CDR3 consists of 14 residues. Trimming removed 6 bases from V and 0 bases from J; junction bases left unmatched: 4. The V gene's germline CDR1 is LNHDA and CDR2 SQIVND (reference sequence). The CDR3 DNA reads as TGTGCCAGTAGCTCGACAGGGATGAACACTGAAGCTTTCTTT. Translation: CASSSTGMNTEAFF.

The chain uses TRBV28 and TRBJ1-5; TRBD1 matches 10 bases. This CDR3 is built from 16 residues. The trim removed 7 bases at V and 6 bases at J, leaving 12 bases unmatched. Germline CDR1 and CDR2: MDHEN and SYDVKM. The CDR3 DNA reads as TGTGCCAGCAAAGTCCTCGGGGGGACAGGGGCTCAGCCCCAGCATTTT. Translation gives CASKVLGGTGAQPQHF.

This chain joins TRBV21-1 and TRBJ2-5; the table names TRBD2, a call not compared with the DNA. TRBV21-1 is a pseudogene segment. The CDR3 is 19 amino acids. The CDR3 DNA is TGTGCCAGCAGCAATCCTGGCGGGGGGGCCTCCGGCAGAGGGGAGACCCAGTACTTC. It encodes CASSNPGGGASGRGETQYF.

V usage is TRBV24-1 and J usage is TRBJ2-7; D perhaps matches TRBD2 (6 bases). The germline V gene encodes CDR1 KGHDR and CDR2 SFDVKD. Trimming stripped 4 bases from V and 1 base from J, with 7 bases between. The CDR3 length is 13 residues. The CDR3 bases are TGTGCCACCAGTGACCGGGGGTCCTACGAGCAGTACTTC. Translation gives CATSDRGSYEQYF.

This chain uses TRBV5-1 with TRBJ1-1, with D tentatively TRBD1 (6 bases). V lost 0 bases and J 6 bases, leaving 12 bases between the germline ends. The CDR3 consists of 14 residues. Germline V lookup: CDR1 SGHRS, CDR2 YFSETQ. CDR3 protein: CASSLDPRTAEAFF. The CDR3 DNA reads as TGCGCCAGCAGCTTGGACCCCCGGACAGCTGAAGCTTTCTTT.

The chain combines TRBV9 with TRBJ2-1; tentative D call: TRBD2 (6 bases). Germline CDR1 is SGDLS and CDR2 is YYNGEE. There are 15 residues in the CDR3. V was clipped by 0 bases and J by 1 base, with 8 bases between them. CDR3 sequence: CASSVVAGSYNEQFF. The CDR3 DNA reads as TGTGCCAGCAGCGTAGTCGCGGGGTCCTACAATGAGCAGTTCTTC. The full variable domain, in which reference TRBV9 and TRBJ2-1 provide the parts outside the CDR3, is DSGVTQTPKHLITATGQRVTLRCSPRSGDLSVYWYQQSLDQGLQFLIQYYNGEERAKGNILERFSAQQFPDLHSELNLSSLELGDSALYFCASSVVAGSYNEQFFGPGTRLTVL.

V is TRBV19 and J is TRBJ1-5; 7 bases are a match to TRBD1. Germline-derived CDR1 and CDR2 are LNHDA and SQIVND (reference sequence). This CDR3 is 17 amino acids long. Trimming took 6 bases from V and 4 from J; bases not matched to a gene: 15. The CDR3 DNA sequence: TGTGCCAGTAGAAGAGACACTACTCAGGGGGGAAATCAGCCCCAGCATTTT. It encodes CASRRDTTQGGNQPQHF.

The sample holds a few counts of this clone. The J gene is TRBJ2-3, the V gene TRBV9; 12 positions agree with TRBD2. The CDR3 runs 15 residues. Germline trimming cut 6 bases from V and 5 bases from J; bases unmatched to any gene: 7. Per the germline V gene, CDR1 is SGDLS and CDR2 is YYNGEE. The CDR3 nucleotides read TGTGCCAGCACGCTAGCGGGAGGGCTCGGAGATACGCAGTATTTT. Amino acid sequence: CASTLAGGLGDTQYF.

The chain carries TRBV6-5 and TRBJ2-1; possible D gene TRBD1, 5 bases. This CDR3 region has 14 residues. Germline assignment: CDR1 MNHEY and CDR2 SVGAGI. Trimming shortened V by 8 bases and J by 2 bases, and 13 bases separated the two germline ends. This chain's CDR3 is CASAGPYTYNEQFF. The CDR3 bases are TGTGCCAGCGCAGGGCCGTATACCTACAATGAGCAGTTCTTC.

This clone was seen only a few times. The chain recombines TRBV27 with TRBJ2-2; TRBD2 is a possible D gene (6 bases). The CDR3 consists of 14 residues. The V gene lost 2 bases and the J gene lost 7 bases, with 11 bases spanning the gap. Germline V gene lookup returns CDR1 MNHEY and CDR2 SMNVEV (reference sequence). DNA of the CDR3: TGTGCCAGCAGTTTACAGCGGGCGAGCGGGGAGCTGTTTTTT. It yields the protein CASSLQRASGELFF.

V and J are TRBV28 and TRBJ2-2; TRBD2 aligns across 9 bases. The CDR3 length is 16 residues. V lost 2 bases to trimming and J lost 2 bases; unmatched junction nucleotides: 3. Germline V gene data show CDR1 as MDHEN and CDR2 as SYDVKM. As DNA, the CDR3 is TGTGCCAGCAGTTTACTTAGCGGGAGTAACACCGGGGAGCTGTTTTTT. This sequence encodes CASSLLSGSNTGELFF.

V gene TRBV18 combines with J gene TRBJ2-2; 10 bases match TRBD1. This CDR3 has 16 residues. Trimming removed 6 bases from V and 7 bases from J; junction bases left unmatched: 11. Germline V gene data show CDR1 as KGHSH and CDR2 as LQKENI. CDR3 amino acids: CASSPLRQGAGGELFF. DNA for the CDR3: TGTGCCAGCTCCCCCCTTAGACAGGGGGCCGGCGGGGAGCTGTTTTTT. The full variable domain, completed using reference TRBV18 and TRBJ2-2, is NAGVMQNPRHLVRRRGQEARLRCSPMKGHSHVYWYRQLPEEGLKFMVYLQKENIIDESGMPKERFSAEFPKEGPSILRIQQVVRGDSAAYFCASSPLRQGAGGELFFGEGSRLTVL.

The CDR3: CASSLWGGNTEAFF. The CDR3 bases are TGTGCCAGCAGCTTGTGGGGGGGGAACACTGAAGCTTTCTTT. The chain employs TRBV5-8 and TRBJ1-1; a weak D match, TRBD1 (5 bases). In germline, CDR1 is SGHTS, CDR2 YDEGEE. The length of the CDR3 is 14 residues. Trimming removed 1 base at V and 1 base at J, with 8 bases between.

Only a few counts were recorded for this clone. The rearrangement uses TRBV15 and TRBJ1-4; unclear D gene. The CDR3 spans 15 residues. V shed 4 bases and J shed 1 base, with 10 bases lying between them. CDR1 and CDR2 from the germline V gene are LNHNV and YYDKDF (reference sequence). In DNA form, the CDR3 reads TGTGCCACCAGCAACAGCCCCATAACTAATGAAAAACTGTTTTTT. Amino acids: CATSNSPITNEKLFF.

V usage is TRBV7-8 and J usage is TRBJ2-1; the match to TRBD2 covers 13 bases. The CDR3 is 18 residues long. Germline V gene sequence: CDR1 SGHVS, CDR2 FQNEAQ. V shed 5 bases and J 6 bases; nucleotides not matched to a gene: 13. The CDR3 reads CASSVERLAGGKGNEQFF. The CDR3 DNA sequence: TGTGCCAGCAGCGTGGAGCGACTAGCGGGGGGAAAAGGCAATGAGCAGTTCTTC.

The chain employs TRBV7-8 and TRBJ2-1; possible D gene TRBD1, 5 bases. The CDR3 consists of 14 residues. Germline values: CDR1 SGHVS, CDR2 FQNEAQ. The V end lost 8 bases, the J end lost 1 base, and 12 bases lay between the germline ends. The CDR3 reads CASSTENSYNEQFF. The CDR3 nucleotides are TGTGCCAGCTCGACAGAGAATTCCTACAATGAGCAGTTCTTC.

This rearrangement joins TRBV29-1 to TRBJ2-6; D ambiguous. The CDR3 totals 14 residues. V was trimmed by 5 bases and J by 0 bases, leaving 8 bases between them. Germline lookup yields CDR1 SQVTM and CDR2 ANQGSEA. The CDR3 nucleotides are TGCAGCGTTTCGTCAGGCTCTGGGGCCAACGTCCTGACTTTC. Translated: CSVSSGSGANVLTF.

V and J are TRBV5-1 and TRBJ1-4; no clear D gene. The CDR3 has 14 residues. From germline, CDR1 is SGHRS and CDR2 YFSETQ. V was shortened by 0 bases and J by 5 bases, with 8 bases between the two germline ends. The chain's CDR3 is CASSLVPGNEKLFF. The CDR3 DNA sequence: TGCGCCAGCAGCTTGGTCCCGGGGAATGAAAAACTGTTTTTT. Combining the CDR3 with reference TRBV5-1 and TRBJ1-4 gives the whole variable domain KAGVTQTPRYLIKTRGQQVTLSCSPISGHRSVSWYQQTPGQGLQFLFEYFSETQRNKGNFPGRFSGRQFSNSRSEMNVSTLELGDSALYLCASSLVPGNEKLFFGSGTQLSVL.

The rearrangement joins TRBV6-6 to TRBJ2-7; D is uncertain. CDR3 length: 11 residues. Looked up from germline, CDR1 is MNHNY and CDR2 is SVGAGI (reference sequence). V was clipped by 4 bases and J by 2 bases, with 3 bases between them. The CDR3 coding sequence is TGTGCCAGCAGTTTAACCTACGAGCAGTACTTC. The encoded protein is CASSLTYEQYF.

The chain combines TRBV7-2 with TRBJ1-5; the D gene is possibly TRBD1 (5 bases). The CDR3 covers 14 residues. The germline V gene has CDR1 SGHTA and CDR2 FQGNSA. The V and J ends lost 5 bases and 0 bases respectively, with 8 bases between them. CDR3 in DNA: TGTGCCAGCAGCCCGGGACTTAGCAATCAGCCCCAGCATTTT. This translates into CASSPGLSNQPQHF. Drawing the rest from reference TRBV7-2 and TRBJ1-5, the complete variable domain is GAGVSQSPSNKVTEKGKDVELRCDPISGHTALYWYRQSLGQGLEFLIYFQGNSAPDKSGLPSDRFSAERTGGSVSTLTIQRTQQEDSAVYLCASSPGLSNQPQHFGDGTRLSIL.

CDR3 in amino acids: CASSKQGNTEAFF. The DNA for the CDR3 is TGCGCCAGCTCGAAACAGGGGAACACTGAAGCTTTCTTT. V is TRBV5-1 and J is TRBJ1-1, with a possible D match to TRBD1 (6 bases). V lost 7 bases, J lost 1 base, and 11 bases lay in between. Germline-derived CDR1 and CDR2 are SGHRS and YFSETQ. CDR3 length: 13 residues. The whole variable domain, filled in from reference TRBV5-1 and TRBJ1-1, reads KAGVTQTPRYLIKTRGQQVTLSCSPISGHRSVSWYQQTPGQGLQFLFEYFSETQRNKGNFPGRFSGRQFSNSRSEMNVSTLELGDSALYLCASSKQGNTEAFFGQGTRLTVV.

The chain employs TRBV5-4 and TRBJ1-3; 7 nucleotides align to TRBD1. V dropped 0 bases and J dropped 0; count of bases not matched to a gene: 6. CDR1 is SGHNT, CDR2 YYREEE, per germline (reference sequence). The CDR3 is made up of 17 amino acids. The CDR3 loop reads CASSLDRGQSSGNTIYF. Here the CDR3 DNA reads TGTGCCAGCAGCTTGGACAGGGGACAGAGCTCTGGAAACACCATATATTTT.